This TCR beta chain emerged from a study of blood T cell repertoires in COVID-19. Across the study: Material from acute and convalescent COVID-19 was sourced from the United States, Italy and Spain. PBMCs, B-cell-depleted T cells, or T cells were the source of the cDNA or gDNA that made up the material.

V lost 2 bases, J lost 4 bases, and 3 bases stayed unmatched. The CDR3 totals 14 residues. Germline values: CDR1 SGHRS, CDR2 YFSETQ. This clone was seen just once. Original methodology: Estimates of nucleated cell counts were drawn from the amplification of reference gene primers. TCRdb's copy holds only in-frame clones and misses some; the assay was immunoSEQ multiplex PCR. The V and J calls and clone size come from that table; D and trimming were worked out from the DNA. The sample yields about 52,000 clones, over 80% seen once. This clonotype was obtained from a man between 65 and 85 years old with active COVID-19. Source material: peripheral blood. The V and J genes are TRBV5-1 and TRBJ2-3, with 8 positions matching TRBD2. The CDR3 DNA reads TGCGCCAGCAGCTTTGGACTAGCCTCAGATACGCAGTATTTT. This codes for CASSFGLASDTQYF.